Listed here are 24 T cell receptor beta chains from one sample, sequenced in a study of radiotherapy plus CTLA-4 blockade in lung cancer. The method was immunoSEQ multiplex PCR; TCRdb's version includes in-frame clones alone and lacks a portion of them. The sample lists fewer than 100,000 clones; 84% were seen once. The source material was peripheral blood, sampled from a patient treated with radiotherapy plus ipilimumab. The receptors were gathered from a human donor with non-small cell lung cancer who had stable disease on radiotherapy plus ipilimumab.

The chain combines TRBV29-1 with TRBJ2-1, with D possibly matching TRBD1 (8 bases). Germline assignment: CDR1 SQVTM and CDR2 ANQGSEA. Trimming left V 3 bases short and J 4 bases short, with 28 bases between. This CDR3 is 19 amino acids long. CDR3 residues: CSVEGGGQVAAGPYNEQFF. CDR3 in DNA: TGCAGCGTTGAGGGTGGGGGACAGGTGGCAGCGGGGCCTTACAATGAGCAGTTCTTC.

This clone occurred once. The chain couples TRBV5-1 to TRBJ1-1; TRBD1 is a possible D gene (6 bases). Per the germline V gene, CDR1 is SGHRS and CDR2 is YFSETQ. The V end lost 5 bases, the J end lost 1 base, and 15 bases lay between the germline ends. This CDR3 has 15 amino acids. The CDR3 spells CASRDRQAPNTEAFF. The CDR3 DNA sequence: TGCGCCAGCAGGGACAGACAGGCGCCGAACACTGAAGCTTTCTTT.

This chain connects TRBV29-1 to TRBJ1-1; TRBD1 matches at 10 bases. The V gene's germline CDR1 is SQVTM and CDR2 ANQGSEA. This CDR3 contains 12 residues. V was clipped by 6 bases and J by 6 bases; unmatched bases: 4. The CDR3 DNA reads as TGCAGCGTGGGACAGGGGATGGCTGAAGCTTTCTTT. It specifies CSVGQGMAEAFF.

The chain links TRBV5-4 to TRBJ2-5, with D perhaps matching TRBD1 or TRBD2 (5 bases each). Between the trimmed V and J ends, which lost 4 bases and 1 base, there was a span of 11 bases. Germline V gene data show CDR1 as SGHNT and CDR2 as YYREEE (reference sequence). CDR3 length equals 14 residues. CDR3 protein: CASSPSGTQETQYF. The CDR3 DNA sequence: TGTGCCAGCAGCCCGTCGGGGACCCAAGAGACCCAGTACTTC.

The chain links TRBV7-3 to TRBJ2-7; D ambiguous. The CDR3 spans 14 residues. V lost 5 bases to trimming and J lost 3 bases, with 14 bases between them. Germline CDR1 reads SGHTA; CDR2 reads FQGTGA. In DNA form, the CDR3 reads TGTGCCAGCAGCCTTACACCGCAGAACTACGAGCAGTACTTC. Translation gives CASSLTPQNYEQYF.

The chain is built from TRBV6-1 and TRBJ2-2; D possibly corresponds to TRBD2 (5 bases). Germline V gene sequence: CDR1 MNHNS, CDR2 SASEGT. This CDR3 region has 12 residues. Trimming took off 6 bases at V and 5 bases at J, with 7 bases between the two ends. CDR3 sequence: CASRRETGELFF. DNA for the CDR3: TGTGCCAGCAGGAGGGAGACCGGGGAGCTGTTTTTT.

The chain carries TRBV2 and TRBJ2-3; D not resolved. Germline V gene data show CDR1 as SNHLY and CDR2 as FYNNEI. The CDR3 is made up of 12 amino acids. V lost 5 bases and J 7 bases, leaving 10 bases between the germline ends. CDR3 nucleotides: TGTGCCAGCAGTCACGAGGATTATACGCAGTATTTT. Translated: CASSHEDYTQYF.

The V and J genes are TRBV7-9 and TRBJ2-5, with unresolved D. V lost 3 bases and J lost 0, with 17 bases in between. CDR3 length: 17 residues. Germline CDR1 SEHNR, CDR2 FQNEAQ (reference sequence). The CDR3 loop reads CASSFHPLSTYQETQYF. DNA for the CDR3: TGTGCCAGCAGCTTCCATCCCTTGAGCACGTACCAAGAGACCCAGTACTTC.

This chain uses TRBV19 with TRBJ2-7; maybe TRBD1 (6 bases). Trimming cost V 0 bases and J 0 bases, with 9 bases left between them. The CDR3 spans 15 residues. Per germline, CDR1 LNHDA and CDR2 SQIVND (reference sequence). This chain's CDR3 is CASSIDGTSSYEQYF. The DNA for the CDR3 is TGTGCCAGTAGTATAGATGGGACATCCTCCTACGAGCAGTACTTC.

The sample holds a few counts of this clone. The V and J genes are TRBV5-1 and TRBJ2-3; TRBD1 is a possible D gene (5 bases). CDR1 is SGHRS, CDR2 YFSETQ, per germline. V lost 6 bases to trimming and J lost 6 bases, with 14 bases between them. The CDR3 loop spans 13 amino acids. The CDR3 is CASTPAGLDTQYF. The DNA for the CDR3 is TGCGCCAGCACCCCTGCAGGGTTGGATACGCAGTATTTT. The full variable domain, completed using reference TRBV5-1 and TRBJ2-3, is KAGVTQTPRYLIKTRGQQVTLSCSPISGHRSVSWYQQTPGQGLQFLFEYFSETQRNKGNFPGRFSGRQFSNSRSEMNVSTLELGDSALYLCASTPAGLDTQYFGPGTRLTVL.

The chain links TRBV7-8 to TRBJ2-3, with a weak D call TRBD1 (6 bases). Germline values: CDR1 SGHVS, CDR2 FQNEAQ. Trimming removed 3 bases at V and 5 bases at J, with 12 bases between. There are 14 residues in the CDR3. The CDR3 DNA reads TGTGCCAGCAGCTTGGCAGGGGTCATAGATACGCAGTATTTT. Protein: CASSLAGVIDTQYF.

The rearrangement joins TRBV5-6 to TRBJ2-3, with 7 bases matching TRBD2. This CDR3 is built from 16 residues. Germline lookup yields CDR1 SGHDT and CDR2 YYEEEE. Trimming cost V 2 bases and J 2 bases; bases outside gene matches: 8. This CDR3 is CASSFRGVSSTDTQYF. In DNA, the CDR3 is TGTGCCAGCAGCTTCCGGGGGGTCTCTTCCACAGATACGCAGTATTTT.

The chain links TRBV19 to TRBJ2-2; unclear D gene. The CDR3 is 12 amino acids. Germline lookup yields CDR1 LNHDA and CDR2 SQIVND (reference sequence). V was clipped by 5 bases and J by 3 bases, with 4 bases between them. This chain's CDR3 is CASSEYTGELFF. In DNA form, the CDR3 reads TGTGCCAGTAGTGAGTACACCGGGGAGCTGTTTTTT.

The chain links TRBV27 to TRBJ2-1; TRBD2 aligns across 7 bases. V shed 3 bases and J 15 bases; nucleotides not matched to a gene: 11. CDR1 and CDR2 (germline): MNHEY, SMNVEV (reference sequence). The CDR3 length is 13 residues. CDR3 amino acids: CASSFAGTIMPFF. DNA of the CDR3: TGTGCCAGCAGTTTCGCCGGGACTATCATGCCGTTCTTC.

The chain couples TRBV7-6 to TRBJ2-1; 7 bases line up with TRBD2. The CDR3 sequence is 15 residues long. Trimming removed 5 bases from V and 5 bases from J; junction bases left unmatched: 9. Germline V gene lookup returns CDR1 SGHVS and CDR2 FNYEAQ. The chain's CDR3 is CASSPSGLPHNEQFF. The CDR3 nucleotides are TGTGCCAGCAGCCCCTCGGGACTACCACACAATGAGCAGTTCTTC. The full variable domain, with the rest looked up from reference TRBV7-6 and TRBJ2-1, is GAGVSQSPRYKVTKRGQDVALRCDPISGHVSLYWYRQALGQGPEFLTYFNYEAQQDKSGLPNDRFSAERPEGSISTLTIQRTEQRDSAMYRCASSPSGLPHNEQFFGPGTRLTVL.

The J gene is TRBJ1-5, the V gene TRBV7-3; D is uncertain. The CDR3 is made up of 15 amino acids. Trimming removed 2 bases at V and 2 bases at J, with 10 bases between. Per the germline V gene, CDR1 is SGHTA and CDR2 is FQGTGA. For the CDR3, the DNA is TGTGCCAGCAGCTTACCCCCCCGCGGCAATCAGCCCCAGCATTTT. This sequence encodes CASSLPPRGNQPQHF.

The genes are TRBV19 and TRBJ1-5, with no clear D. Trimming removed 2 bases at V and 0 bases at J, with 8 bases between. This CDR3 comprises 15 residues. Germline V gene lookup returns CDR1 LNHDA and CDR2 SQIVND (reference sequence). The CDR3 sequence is CASSIWTDSNQPQHF. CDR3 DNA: TGTGCCAGTAGTATATGGACGGATAGCAATCAGCCCCAGCATTTT.

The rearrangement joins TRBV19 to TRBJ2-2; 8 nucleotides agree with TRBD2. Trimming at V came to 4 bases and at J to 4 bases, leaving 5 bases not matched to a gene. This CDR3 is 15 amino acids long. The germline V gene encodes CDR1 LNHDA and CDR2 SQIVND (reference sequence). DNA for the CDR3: TGTGCCAGTAGTAGCGGACTAGCTAGCACCGGGGAGCTGTTTTTT. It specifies CASSSGLASTGELFF.

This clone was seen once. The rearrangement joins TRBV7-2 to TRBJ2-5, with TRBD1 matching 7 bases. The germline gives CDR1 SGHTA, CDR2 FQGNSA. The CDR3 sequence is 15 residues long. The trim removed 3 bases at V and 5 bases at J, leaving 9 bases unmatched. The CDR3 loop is CASSFMNADRETQYF. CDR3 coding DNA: TGTGCCAGCAGCTTCATGAACGCGGACAGGGAGACCCAGTACTTC.

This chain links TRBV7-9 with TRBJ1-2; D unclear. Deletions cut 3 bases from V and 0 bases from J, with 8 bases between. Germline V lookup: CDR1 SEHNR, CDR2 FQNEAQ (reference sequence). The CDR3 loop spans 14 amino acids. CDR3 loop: CASSFGPANYGYTF. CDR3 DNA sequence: TGTGCCAGCAGCTTTGGCCCAGCTAACTATGGCTACACCTTC.

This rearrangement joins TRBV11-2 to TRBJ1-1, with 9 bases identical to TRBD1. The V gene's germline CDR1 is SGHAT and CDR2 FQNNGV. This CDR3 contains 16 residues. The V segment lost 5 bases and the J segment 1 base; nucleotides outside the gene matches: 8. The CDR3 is CASSPWGDRENTEAFF. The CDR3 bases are TGTGCCAGCAGCCCCTGGGGGGACAGGGAGAACACTGAAGCTTTCTTT.

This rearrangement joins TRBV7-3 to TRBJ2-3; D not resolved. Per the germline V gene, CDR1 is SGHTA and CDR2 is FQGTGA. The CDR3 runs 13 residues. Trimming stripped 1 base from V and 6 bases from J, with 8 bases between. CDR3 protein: CASSLKPKDTQYF. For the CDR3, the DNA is TGTGCCAGCAGCTTAAAGCCGAAGGATACGCAGTATTTT.

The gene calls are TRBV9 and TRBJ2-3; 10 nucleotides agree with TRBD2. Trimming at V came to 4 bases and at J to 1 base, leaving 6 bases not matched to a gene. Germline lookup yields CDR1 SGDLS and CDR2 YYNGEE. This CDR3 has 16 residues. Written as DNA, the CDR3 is TGTGCCAGCAGCTCGACTAGCGGGCAGGGCACAGATACGCAGTATTTT. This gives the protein CASSSTSGQGTDTQYF.

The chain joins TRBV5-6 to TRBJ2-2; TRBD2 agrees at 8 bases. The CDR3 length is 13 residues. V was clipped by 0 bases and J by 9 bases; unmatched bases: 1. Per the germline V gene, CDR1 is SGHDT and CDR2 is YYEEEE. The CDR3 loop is CASSLAGGRELFF. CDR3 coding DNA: TGTGCCAGCAGCTTGGCGGGGGGGCGGGAGCTGTTTTTT.